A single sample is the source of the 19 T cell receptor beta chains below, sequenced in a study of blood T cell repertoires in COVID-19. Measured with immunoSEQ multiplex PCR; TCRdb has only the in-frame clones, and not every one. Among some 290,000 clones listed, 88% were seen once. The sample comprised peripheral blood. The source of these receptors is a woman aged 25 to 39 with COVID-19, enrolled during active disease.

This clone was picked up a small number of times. CDR3 sequence: CASSATGDGSETQYF. The DNA for the CDR3 is TGCGCCAGCAGCGCGACAGGGGATGGTTCAGAGACCCAGTACTTC. The chain employs TRBV5-1 and TRBJ2-5; 8 bases line up with TRBD1. Trimming at V came to 4 bases and at J to 4 bases, leaving 9 bases not matched to a gene. The germline V gene encodes CDR1 SGHRS and CDR2 YFSETQ. CDR3 length equals 15 residues.

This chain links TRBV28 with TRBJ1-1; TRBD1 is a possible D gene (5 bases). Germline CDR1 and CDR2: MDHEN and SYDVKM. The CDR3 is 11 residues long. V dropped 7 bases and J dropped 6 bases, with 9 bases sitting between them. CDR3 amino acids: CASTRVPEAFF. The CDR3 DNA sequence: TGTGCCAGCACCAGGGTGCCTGAAGCTTTCTTT.

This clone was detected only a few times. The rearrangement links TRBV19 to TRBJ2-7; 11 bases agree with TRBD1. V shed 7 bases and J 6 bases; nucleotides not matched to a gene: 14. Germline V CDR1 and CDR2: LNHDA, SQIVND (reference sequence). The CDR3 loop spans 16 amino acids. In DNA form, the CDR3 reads TGTGCCAGTAAACCTTCAACAGGGACAGGGGGAACCGAGCAGTACTTC. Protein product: CASKPSTGTGGTEQYF. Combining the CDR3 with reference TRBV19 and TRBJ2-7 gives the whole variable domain DGGITQSPKYLFRKEGQNVTLSCEQNLNHDAMYWYRQDPGQGLRLIYYSQIVNDFQKGDIAEGYSVSREKKESFPLTVTSAQKNPTAFYLCASKPSTGTGGTEQYFGPGTRLTVT.

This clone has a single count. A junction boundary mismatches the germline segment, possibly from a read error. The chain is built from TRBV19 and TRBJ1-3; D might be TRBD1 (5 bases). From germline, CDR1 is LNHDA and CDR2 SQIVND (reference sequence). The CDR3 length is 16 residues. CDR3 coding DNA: TGTGCCAGTAGCATAGCTGCAGGGATCTCTGGAAACACCATATATTTT. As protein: CASSIAAGISGNTIYF.

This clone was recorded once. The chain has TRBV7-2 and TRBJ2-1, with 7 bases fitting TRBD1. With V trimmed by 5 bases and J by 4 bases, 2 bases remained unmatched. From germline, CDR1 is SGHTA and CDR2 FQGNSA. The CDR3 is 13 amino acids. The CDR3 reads CASSGQAYNEQFF. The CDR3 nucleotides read TGTGCCAGCAGCGGACAGGCGTACAATGAGCAGTTCTTC.

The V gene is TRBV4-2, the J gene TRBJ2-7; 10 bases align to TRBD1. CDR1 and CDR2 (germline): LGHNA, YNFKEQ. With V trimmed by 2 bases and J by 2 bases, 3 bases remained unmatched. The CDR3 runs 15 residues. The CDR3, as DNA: TGTGCCAGCAGCCAAACCGGACAGGGGGCCTACGAGCAGTACTTC. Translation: CASSQTGQGAYEQYF.

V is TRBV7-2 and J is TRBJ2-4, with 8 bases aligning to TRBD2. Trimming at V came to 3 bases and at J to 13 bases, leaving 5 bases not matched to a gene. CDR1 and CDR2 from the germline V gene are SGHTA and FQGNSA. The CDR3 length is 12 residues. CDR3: CASSLSGRLQYF. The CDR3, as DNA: TGTGCCAGCAGCTTGAGCGGGAGATTACAGTACTTC.

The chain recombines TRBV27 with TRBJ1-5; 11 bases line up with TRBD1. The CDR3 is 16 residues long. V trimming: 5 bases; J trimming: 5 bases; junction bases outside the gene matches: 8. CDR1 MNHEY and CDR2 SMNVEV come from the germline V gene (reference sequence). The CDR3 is CASSVLGTGGYQPQHF. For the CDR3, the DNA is TGTGCCAGCAGTGTCCTTGGGACAGGGGGATATCAGCCCCAGCATTTT.

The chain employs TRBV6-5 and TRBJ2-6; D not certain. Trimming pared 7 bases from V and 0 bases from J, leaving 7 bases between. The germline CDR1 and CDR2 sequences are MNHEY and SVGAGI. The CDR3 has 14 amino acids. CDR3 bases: TGTGCCAGCACCACAAACTCTGGGGCCAACGTCCTGACTTTC. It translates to CASTTNSGANVLTF.

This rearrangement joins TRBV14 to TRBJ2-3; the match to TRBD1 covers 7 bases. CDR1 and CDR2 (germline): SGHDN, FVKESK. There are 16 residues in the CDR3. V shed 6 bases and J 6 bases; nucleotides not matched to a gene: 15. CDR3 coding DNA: TGTGCCAGCAGTCGACCGGGACAGTACCGAGGGGATACGCAGTATTTT. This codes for CASSRPGQYRGDTQYF.

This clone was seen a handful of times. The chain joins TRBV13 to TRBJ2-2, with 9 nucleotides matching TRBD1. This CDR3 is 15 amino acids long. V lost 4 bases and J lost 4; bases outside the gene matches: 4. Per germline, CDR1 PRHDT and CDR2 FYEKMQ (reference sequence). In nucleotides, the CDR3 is TGTGCCAGCAGCTCACAGGGGGCGGGCACCGGGGAGCTGTTTTTT. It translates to CASSSQGAGTGELFF.

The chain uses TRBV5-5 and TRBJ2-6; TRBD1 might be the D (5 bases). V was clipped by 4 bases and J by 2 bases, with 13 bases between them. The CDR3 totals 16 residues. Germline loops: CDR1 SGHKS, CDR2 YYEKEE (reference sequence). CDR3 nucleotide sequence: TGTGCCAGCAGCCCGTTAGGGGTTGCTGGGGCCAACGTCCTGACTTTC. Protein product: CASSPLGVAGANVLTF. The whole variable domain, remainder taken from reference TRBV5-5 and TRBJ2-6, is DAGVTQSPTHLIKTRGQQVTLRCSPISGHKSVSWYQQVLGQGPQFIFQYYEKEERGRGNFPDRFSARQFPNYSSELNVNALLLGDSALYLCASSPLGVAGANVLTFGAGSRLTVL.

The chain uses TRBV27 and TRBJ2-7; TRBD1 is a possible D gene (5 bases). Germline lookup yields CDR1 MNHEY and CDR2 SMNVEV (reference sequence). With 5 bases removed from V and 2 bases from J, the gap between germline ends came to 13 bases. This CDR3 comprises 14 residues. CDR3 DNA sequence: TGTGCCAGCAGTCCCGACAGCACCACCTACGAGCAGTACTTC. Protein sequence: CASSPDSTTYEQYF.

Here the CDR3 DNA reads TGTGCCAGCAGCAACGGGCAGGGGCGTGAGACCCAGTACTTC. Its protein product is CASSNGQGRETQYF. The rearrangement uses TRBV5-4 and TRBJ2-5; maybe TRBD1 (6 bases). Germline-derived CDR1 and CDR2 are SGHNT and YYREEE (reference sequence). Trimming removed 4 bases from V and 5 bases from J, with 15 bases in between. The CDR3 covers 14 residues. Combining the CDR3 with reference TRBV5-4 and TRBJ2-5 gives the whole variable domain ETGVTQSPTHLIKTRGQQVTLRCSSQSGHNTVSWYQQALGQGPQFIFQYYREEENGRGNFPPRFSGLQFPNYSSELNVNALELDDSALYLCASSNGQGRETQYFGPGTRLLVL.

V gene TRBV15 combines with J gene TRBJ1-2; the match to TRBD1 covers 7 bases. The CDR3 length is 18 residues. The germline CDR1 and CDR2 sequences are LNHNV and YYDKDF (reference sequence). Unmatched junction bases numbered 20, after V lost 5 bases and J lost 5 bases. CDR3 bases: TGTGCCACCAGCTCCCCCCGCCAGACAGGGTATATGGGGTATGGCTACACCTTC. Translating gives CATSSPRQTGYMGYGYTF.

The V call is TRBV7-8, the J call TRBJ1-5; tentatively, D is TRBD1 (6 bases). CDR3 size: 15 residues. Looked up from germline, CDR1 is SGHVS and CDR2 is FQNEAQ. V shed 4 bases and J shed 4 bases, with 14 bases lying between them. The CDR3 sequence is CASSSGTGTNQPQHF. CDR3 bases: TGTGCCAGCAGCTCCGGAACAGGGACAAATCAGCCCCAGCATTTT.

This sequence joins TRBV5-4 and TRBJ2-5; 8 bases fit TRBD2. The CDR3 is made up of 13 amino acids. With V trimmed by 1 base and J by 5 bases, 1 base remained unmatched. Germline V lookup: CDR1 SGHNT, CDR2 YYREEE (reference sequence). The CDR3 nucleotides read TGTGCCAGCAGCTTGAGCGGGGGCGAGACCCAGTACTTC. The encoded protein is CASSLSGGETQYF.

CDR3 sequence reads: CASSLPRTSGGQPQHF. The CDR3 coding sequence is TGTGCCAGCAGTTTACCCCGGACGAGCGGGGGTCAGCCCCAGCATTTT. This chain joins TRBV6-2 or TRBV6-3 and TRBJ1-5, with a weak D call TRBD1 (5 bases). CDR3 length: 16 amino acids. Germline lookup yields CDR1 MNHEY and CDR2 SVGEGT. V was clipped by 4 bases and J by 6 bases, with 19 bases between them.

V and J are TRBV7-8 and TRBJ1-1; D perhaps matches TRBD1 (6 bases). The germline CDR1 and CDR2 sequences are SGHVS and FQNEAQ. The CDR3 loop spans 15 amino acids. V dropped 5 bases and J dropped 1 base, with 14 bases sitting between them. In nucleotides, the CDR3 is TGTGCCAGCAGCCCCCCAGCGGGGGCGAACACTGAAGCTTTCTTT. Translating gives CASSPPAGANTEAFF.